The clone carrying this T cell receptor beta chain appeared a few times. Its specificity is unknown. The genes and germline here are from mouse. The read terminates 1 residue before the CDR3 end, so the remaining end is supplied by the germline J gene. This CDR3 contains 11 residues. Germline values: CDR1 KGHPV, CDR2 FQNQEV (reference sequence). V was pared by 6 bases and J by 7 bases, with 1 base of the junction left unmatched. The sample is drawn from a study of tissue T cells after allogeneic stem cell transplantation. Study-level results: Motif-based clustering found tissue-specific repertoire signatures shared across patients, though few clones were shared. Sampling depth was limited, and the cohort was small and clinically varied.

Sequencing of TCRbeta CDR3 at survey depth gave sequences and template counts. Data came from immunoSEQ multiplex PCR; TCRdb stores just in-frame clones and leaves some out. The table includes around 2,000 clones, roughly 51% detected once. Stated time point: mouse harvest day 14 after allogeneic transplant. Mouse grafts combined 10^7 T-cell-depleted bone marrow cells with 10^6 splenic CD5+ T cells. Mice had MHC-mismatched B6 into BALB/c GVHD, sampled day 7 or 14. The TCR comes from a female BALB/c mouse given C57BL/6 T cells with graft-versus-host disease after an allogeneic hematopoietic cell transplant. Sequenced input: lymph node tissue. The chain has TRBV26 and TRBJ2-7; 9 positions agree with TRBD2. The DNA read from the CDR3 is TGTGCCAGCAGCACTGGGGGGGAACAGTAC. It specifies CASSTGGEQY. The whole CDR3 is CASSTGGEQYF.